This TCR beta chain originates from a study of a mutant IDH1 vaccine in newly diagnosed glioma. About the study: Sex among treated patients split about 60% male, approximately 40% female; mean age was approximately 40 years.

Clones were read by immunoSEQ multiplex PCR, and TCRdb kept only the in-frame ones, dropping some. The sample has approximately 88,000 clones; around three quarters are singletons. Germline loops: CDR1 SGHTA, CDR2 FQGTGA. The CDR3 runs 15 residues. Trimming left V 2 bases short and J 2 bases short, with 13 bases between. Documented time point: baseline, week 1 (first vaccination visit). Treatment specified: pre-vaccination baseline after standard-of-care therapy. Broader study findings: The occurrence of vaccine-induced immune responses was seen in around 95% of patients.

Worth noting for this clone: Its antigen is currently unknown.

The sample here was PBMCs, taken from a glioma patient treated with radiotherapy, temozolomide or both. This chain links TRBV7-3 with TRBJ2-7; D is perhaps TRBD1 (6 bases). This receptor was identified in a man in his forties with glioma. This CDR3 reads CASSLDGTLAYEQYF. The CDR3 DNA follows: TGTGCCAGCAGCTTAGACGGGACACTCGCCTACGAGCAGTACTTC.